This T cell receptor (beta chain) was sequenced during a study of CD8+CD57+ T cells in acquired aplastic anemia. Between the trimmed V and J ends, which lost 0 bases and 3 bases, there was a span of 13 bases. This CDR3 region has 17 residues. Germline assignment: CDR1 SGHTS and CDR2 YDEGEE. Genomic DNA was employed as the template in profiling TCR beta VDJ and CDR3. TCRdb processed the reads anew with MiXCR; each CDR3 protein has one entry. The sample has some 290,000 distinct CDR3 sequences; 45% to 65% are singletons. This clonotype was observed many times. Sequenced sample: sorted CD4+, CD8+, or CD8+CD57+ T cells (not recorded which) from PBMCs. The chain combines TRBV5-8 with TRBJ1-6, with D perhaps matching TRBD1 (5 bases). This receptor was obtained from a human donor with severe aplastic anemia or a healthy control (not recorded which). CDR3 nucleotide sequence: TGTGCCAGCAGCTTGGCCGGGGCCGACCTCTATAATTCACCCCTCCACTTT. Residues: CASSLAGADLYNSPLHF.